This T cell receptor beta chain comes out of a study of T cell responses to AZD1222 COVID-19 vaccine. Whole-study findings and limits: Recipients of two AZD1222 doses showed rising Spike-specific TCR breadth and depth.

Here immunoSEQ multiplex PCR was the method, and the copy in TCRdb shows in-frame clones only, minus some. The repertoire holds over 150,000 clones, with around 94% as singletons. A single count supports this clone. Its antigen remains unidentified. The sequencing used peripheral blood, collected 28 days after the second AZD1222 dose. The TCR sequence derives from an adult who received the AZD1222 COVID-19 vaccine.

CDR3 region: CASSGDSYEQYF. CDR3 nucleotides: TGCGCCAGCAGCGGGGACAGCTACGAGCAGTACTTC. This chain links TRBV5-1 with TRBJ2-7; 7 bases agree with TRBD1. Trimming took 4 bases from V and 3 from J; bases not matched to a gene: 1. This CDR3 has 12 residues. Germline V gene sequence: CDR1 SGHRS, CDR2 YFSETQ.